This TCR beta chain was recorded in a study of T cell repertoires in cytomegalovirus infection (dated 2019 in TCRdb). With regard to the full study: Because public TCR beta signatures pointed to carriage of CMV infection together with the matching HLA type, the HLA type of each donor mattered for the analysis.

Study-wide conclusions, independent of this receptor: In the ex vivo response, HLA-C-restricted CMV-specific TCR beta clonotypes were dominant, and in two of eight donors the single most frequent clonotype came from this HLA-C-restricted group. Cumulative frequency of public TCR beta family members discriminated carriers of CMV infection plus the relevant HLA type in this cohort and an independent roughly 320-donor cohort.

The sample was run on an Illumina HiSeq 1500. The raw public data were reprocessed by TCRdb itself: fastp quality trimming at Q25, MiXCR clonotype calling, in-frame beta chains only. Merged by CDR3 protein, the rows form single entries marked with the most common genes and DNA. The sample table records about 400,000 distinct CDR3 sequences; 18% of these occur just once. Around 8.6% of the sample lies in the top ten. This clonotype appeared many times. Its antigen remains unidentified. No much larger clonotype is one base removed from it; base qualities were not supplied. Counted from cysteine to phenylalanine, this CDR3 has 14 amino acids. The DNA shown is the 42-base CDR3, in frame from base 1. V and J are trimmed by 5 bases and 5 bases, and the gene matches miss 5 bases of the junction. CDR1 and CDR2 are drawn from the germline V gene: SGHVS, FQNEAQ.

The sequencing sample was made of PBMCs. Recombination connected TRBV7-8 to TRBJ1-5; 8 junctional bases match TRBD1. This clonotype was obtained from a human donor in good health (CMV status not recorded). Some clones in this sample may be carry-over from other donors' samples. CDR3 region: CASSQGQGHQPQHF. The nucleotide sequence reads TGTGCCAGCAGCCAAGGACAGGGACATCAGCCCCAGCATTTT.